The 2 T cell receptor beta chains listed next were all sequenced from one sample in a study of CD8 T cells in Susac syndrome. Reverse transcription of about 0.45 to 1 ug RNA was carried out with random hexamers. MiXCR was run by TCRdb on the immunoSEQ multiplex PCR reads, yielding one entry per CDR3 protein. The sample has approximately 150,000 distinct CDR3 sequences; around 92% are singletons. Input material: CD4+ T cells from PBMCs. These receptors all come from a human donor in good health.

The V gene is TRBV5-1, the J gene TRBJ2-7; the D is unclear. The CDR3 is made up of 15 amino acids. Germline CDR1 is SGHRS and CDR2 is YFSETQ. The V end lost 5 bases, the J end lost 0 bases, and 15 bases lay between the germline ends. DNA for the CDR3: TGCGCCAGCAGTTTGACTGAGTCGAGCTCCTACGAGCAGTACTTC. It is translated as CASSLTESSSYEQYF.

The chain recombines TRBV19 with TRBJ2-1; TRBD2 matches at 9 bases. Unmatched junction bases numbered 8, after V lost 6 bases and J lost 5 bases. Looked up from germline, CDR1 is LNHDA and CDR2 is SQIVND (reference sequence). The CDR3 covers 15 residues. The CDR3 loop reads CASRRASGANNEQFF. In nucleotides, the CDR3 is TGTGCCAGTAGAAGGGCTAGCGGGGCTAACAATGAGCAGTTCTTC.